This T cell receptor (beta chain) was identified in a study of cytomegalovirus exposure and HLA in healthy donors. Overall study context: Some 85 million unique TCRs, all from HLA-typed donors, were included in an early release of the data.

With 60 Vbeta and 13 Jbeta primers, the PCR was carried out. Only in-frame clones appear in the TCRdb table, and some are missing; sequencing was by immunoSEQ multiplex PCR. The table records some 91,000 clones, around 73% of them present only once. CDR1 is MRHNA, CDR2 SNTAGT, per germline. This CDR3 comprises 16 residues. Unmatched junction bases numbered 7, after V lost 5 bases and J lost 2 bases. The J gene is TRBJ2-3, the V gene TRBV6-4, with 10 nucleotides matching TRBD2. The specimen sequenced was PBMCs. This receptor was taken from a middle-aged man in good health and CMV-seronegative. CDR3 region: CASSKGAGGITDTQYF. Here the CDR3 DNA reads TGTGCCAGCAGTAAAGGAGCGGGAGGGATCACAGATACGCAGTATTTT.